This T cell receptor (beta chain) derives from a study of shared clonotypes between healthy human individuals. A deep-level run was used for the assay. The table came from immunoSEQ multiplex PCR; TCRdb's copy has only in-frame clones and leaves some out. The table includes roughly 380,000 clones, just over 95% detected once. CD8 memory cells included CD45RO+ cells plus CCR7-negative CD45RA+ TemRA cells. This clone was detected once. Per germline, CDR1 SGHNT and CDR2 YYREEE (reference sequence). Trimming cost V 4 bases and J 4 bases; bases outside gene matches: 3. The CDR3 is made up of 13 amino acids.

The specimen was memory CD8+ T cells sorted from blood. The subset is: CD45RO+ cells pooled with CCR7-negative TemRA cells. The sequence derives from a man aged 30-40 years in good health. The V gene is TRBV5-4, the J gene TRBJ1-1; 8 bases are shared with TRBD1. The CDR3: CASSRTGSTEAFF. The CDR3 bases are TGTGCCAGCAGCAGGACAGGGAGCACTGAAGCTTTCTTT.